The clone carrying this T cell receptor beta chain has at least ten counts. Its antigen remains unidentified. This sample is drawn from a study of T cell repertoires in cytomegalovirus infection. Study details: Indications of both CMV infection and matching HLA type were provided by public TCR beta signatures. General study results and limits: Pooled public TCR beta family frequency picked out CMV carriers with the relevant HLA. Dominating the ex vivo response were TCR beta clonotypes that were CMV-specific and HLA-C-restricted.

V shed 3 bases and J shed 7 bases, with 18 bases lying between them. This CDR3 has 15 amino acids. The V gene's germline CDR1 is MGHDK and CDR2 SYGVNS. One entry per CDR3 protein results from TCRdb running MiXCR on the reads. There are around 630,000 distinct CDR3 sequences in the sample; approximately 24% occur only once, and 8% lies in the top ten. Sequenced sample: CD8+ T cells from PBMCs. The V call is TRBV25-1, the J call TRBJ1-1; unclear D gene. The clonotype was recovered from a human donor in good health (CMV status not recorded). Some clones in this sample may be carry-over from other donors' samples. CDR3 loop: CASSDFPDQPFEAFF. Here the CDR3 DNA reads TGTGCCAGCAGTGATTTCCCGGACCAGCCGTTTGAAGCTTTCTTT.